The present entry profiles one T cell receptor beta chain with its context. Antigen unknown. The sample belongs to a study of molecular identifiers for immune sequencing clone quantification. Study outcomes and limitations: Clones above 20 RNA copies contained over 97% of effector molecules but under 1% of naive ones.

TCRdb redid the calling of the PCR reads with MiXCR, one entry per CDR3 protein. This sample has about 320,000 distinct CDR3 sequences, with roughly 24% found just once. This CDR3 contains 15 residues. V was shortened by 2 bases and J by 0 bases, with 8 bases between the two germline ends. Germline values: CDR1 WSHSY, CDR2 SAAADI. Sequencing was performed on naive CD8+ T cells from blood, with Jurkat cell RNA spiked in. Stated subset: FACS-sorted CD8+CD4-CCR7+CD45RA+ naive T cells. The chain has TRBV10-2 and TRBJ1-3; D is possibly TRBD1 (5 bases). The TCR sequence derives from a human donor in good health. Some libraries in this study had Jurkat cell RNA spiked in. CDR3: CASSEGDSSGNTIYF. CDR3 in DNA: TGCGCCAGCAGTGAGGGTGACAGCTCTGGAAACACCATATATTTT.